Shown below are 20 T cell receptor beta chains from a single sample sequenced in a study of T-cell reconstitution after alpha-beta-depleted transplantation in children. Unique molecular identifiers were built into the TCRbeta library. TCRdb independently ran MiXCR on the PCR reads; one entry per CDR3 protein. Here the sample spans roughly 670,000 distinct CDR3 sequences, around 12% being singletons. The sequenced sample was PBMCs, obtained before TCRalphabeta/CD19-depleted stem cell transplant. These receptors were collected from a girl aged 2 to 10 with congenital amegakaryocytic thrombocytopenia, due to receive a stem cell transplant.

The sample holds a few counts of this clonotype. J is TRBJ2-1 and V is TRBV4-2; 11 bases agree with TRBD2. Per the germline V gene, CDR1 is LGHNA and CDR2 is YNFKEQ. There are 15 residues in the CDR3. V was clipped by 0 bases and J by 9 bases; unmatched bases: 4. The CDR3 reads CASSQDGTSGSEQFF. The CDR3 region has the DNA TGTGCCAGCAGCCAAGATGGTACTAGCGGGAGTGAGCAGTTCTTC.

This clonotype came up many times. This chain joins TRBV5-6 and TRBJ2-7; D perhaps matches TRBD2 (5 bases). The CDR3 consists of 16 residues. The germline V and J ends were trimmed by 0 bases and 2 bases, with 15 bases remaining between them. CDR1 is SGHDT and CDR2 is YYEEEE in the germline V gene. The CDR3 bases are TGTGCCAGCAGCTTGGTACATGGCGGGCCAACCTACGAGCAGTACTTC. Translated, it gives CASSLVHGGPTYEQYF.

This clonotype was counted a few times. The V call is TRBV18, the J call TRBJ2-1, with D perhaps matching TRBD1 (5 bases). The ends were cut back, 4 bases at V and 4 bases at J, with 20 bases in the middle. This CDR3 region has 17 residues. Germline loops: CDR1 KGHSH, CDR2 LQKENI. CDR3 protein: CASSRNPGSAPYNEQFF. The CDR3 DNA reads TGTGCCAGCTCACGAAACCCAGGGTCGGCCCCTTACAATGAGCAGTTCTTC.

Ten or more counts support this clonotype. V gene TRBV29-1 combines with J gene TRBJ1-2; tentative D call: TRBD1 (6 bases). The CDR3 runs 13 residues. The ends were cut back, 3 bases at V and 8 bases at J, with 16 bases in the middle. Germline V lookup: CDR1 SQVTM, CDR2 ANQGSEA. The chain's CDR3 is CSVDYRVLGGYTF. CDR3 bases: TGCAGCGTTGACTACAGGGTTTTGGGAGGCTACACCTTC.

This clonotype was observed at least ten times. The chain employs TRBV29-1 and TRBJ2-7; TRBD2 matches 8 bases. CDR1 is SQVTM, CDR2 ANQGSEA, per germline. Trimming cost V 8 bases and J 3 bases; bases outside gene matches: 12. This CDR3 has 14 residues. The CDR3 loop reads CSPGGAGEDYEQYF. CDR3 DNA sequence: TGCAGCCCTGGGGGAGCGGGAGAAGACTACGAGCAGTACTTC.

This clonotype was observed a few times. V is TRBV20-1 and J is TRBJ2-3; D not certain. Deletions cut 6 bases from V and 5 bases from J, with 15 bases between. This CDR3 region has 13 residues. The germline CDR1 and CDR2 sequences are DFQATT and SNEGSKA (reference sequence). The CDR3 bases are TGCAGTGCGGATGTTGTTTCTGGAGATACGCAGTATTTT. Protein sequence: CSADVVSGDTQYF.

The chain uses TRBV21-1 and TRBJ2-1. TRBV21-1 is annotated as a pseudogene. The CDR3 covers 16 residues. CDR3 DNA sequence: TGTGCCAGCAGCAAAATTTTCGCGACGGACTACAATGAGCAGTTCTTC. Protein: CASSKIFATDYNEQFF.

This clonotype was seen only a few times. The chain uses TRBV4-1 and TRBJ2-5; D remains unclear. Trimming left V 0 bases short and J 3 bases short, with 11 bases between. CDR1 and CDR2 from the germline V gene are MGHRA and YSYEKL. The CDR3 totals 15 residues. The CDR3 DNA sequence: TGCGCCAGCAGCCAAGATGGCAGGTCAAAAGAGACCCAGTACTTC. This translates into CASSQDGRSKETQYF.

There are many counts of this clonotype. V gene TRBV11-2 combines with J gene TRBJ2-7; no clear D gene. The V and J ends lost 4 bases and 4 bases respectively, with 8 bases between them. Germline V gene sequence: CDR1 SGHAT, CDR2 FQNNGV. The length of the CDR3 is 12 residues. The CDR3 loop is CASSSLFYEQYF. The CDR3 DNA reads as TGTGCCAGCAGCTCGCTATTTTACGAGCAGTACTTC.

The V and J genes are TRBV5-1 and TRBJ2-1, with a tentative D call TRBD2 (6 bases). There are 18 residues in the CDR3. Germline loops: CDR1 SGHRS, CDR2 YFSETQ. Trimming stripped 0 bases from V and 4 bases from J, with 20 bases between. In DNA, the CDR3 is TGCGCCAGCAGCTTGGGTCCTGGACCGCGGGACGCATACAATGAGCAGTTCTTC. Amino acids: CASSLGPGPRDAYNEQFF.

For this clonotype: At one end, the junction sequence differs from germline, possibly due to a read error. The chain is built from TRBV7-6 and TRBJ2-3; perhaps TRBD2 as D (6 bases). Germline V lookup: CDR1 SGHVS, CDR2 FNYEAQ. The CDR3 loop spans 16 amino acids. DNA for the CDR3: TGTGCCAGCAGCTTCGGGGGACGGCTCCAGATAGATACGCAGAATTTT. Translating gives CASSFGGRLQIDTQNF.

This clonotype was observed at least ten times. V is TRBV11-2 and J is TRBJ2-7, with TRBD2 as a possible D gene (6 bases). The CDR3 runs 18 residues. V dropped 2 bases and J dropped 1 base, with 21 bases sitting between them. The germline V gene encodes CDR1 SGHAT and CDR2 FQNNGV. The DNA for the CDR3 is TGTGCCAGCAGCTTACGGTTCGGCGGGAAGACTATTTCCTACGAGCAGTACTTC. Its protein product is CASSLRFGGKTISYEQYF.

The chain recombines TRBV20-1 with TRBJ2-3; 7 nucleotides match TRBD2. From germline, CDR1 is DFQATT and CDR2 SNEGSKA (reference sequence). J was trimmed by 7 bases and V by 7 bases; bases with no gene match: 14. CDR3 length equals 14 residues. The CDR3 is CSGLAREGQHTQYF. CDR3 DNA: TGCAGTGGACTAGCCCGGGAAGGGCAACATACGCAGTATTTT.

V usage is TRBV20-1 and J usage is TRBJ1-4, with 9 positions matching TRBD1. This CDR3 has 14 residues. Germline CDR1 DFQATT, CDR2 SNEGSKA (reference sequence). Losses at the gene ends were 3 bases for V and 12 bases for J; bases not matched to a gene: 11. CDR3 residues: CSASSGTGIEELFF. The CDR3 coding sequence is TGCAGTGCTAGTTCCGGGACAGGGATCGAAGAACTGTTTTTT.

This clonotype was detected only a few times. V and J are TRBV12-3 or TRBV12-4 and TRBJ2-7; 8 bases line up with TRBD2. Germline trimming cut 6 bases from V and 5 bases from J; bases unmatched to any gene: 18. The CDR3 runs 17 residues. This CDR3 reads CASSRARTSGKSHEQYF. CDR3 coding DNA: TGTGCCAGCAGCCGAGCCAGAACTAGCGGCAAATCCCACGAGCAGTACTTC.

J is TRBJ1-4 and V is TRBV10-3; D is uncertain. The CDR3 has 17 residues. Germline V gene lookup returns CDR1 ENHRY and CDR2 SYGVKD. V was trimmed by 0 bases and J by 0 bases, leaving 11 bases between them. The CDR3 here is CAISESGSGTTNEKLFF. The CDR3 DNA sequence: TGTGCCATCAGTGAGTCTGGCAGTGGGACAACTAATGAAAAACTGTTTTTT.

Note on this clonotype: Germline is not matched at one junction end, which may reflect a read error. The rearrangement uses TRBV20-1 and TRBJ2-2, with 7 bases that match TRBD2. Germline CDR1 reads DFQATT; CDR2 reads SNEGSKA (reference sequence). CDR3 length equals 16 residues. CDR3 in DNA: TGCTGTGCTAGAGATTACCTAGCGGATAACACCGGGGAGCTGTTTTTT. Protein sequence: CCARDYLADNTGELFF.

In this sample, this clonotype turned up many times. This CDR3 is CSARAGQGGETQYF. The CDR3, as DNA: TGCAGTGCTAGAGCAGGACAGGGAGGAGAGACCCAGTACTTC. This chain links TRBV20-1 with TRBJ2-5; 8 bases fit TRBD1. CDR1 DFQATT and CDR2 SNEGSKA come from the germline V gene (reference sequence). The CDR3 has 14 amino acids. The V gene end was trimmed by 1 base and the J gene end by 4 bases; junction bases not matched to a gene: 5.

This clonotype came up a few times. The chain uses TRBV5-1 and TRBJ2-3, with 10 positions matching TRBD2. The germline V gene has CDR1 SGHRS and CDR2 YFSETQ. Losses at the gene ends were 4 bases for V and 4 bases for J; bases not matched to a gene: 9. CDR3 length: 16 residues. The CDR3 is CASSRRLAGGSDTQYF. CDR3 sequence (DNA): TGCGCCAGCAGCCGAAGACTAGCGGGTGGCTCAGATACGCAGTATTTT.

This clonotype was counted ten times or more. The V and J genes are TRBV5-1 and TRBJ2-5; no definite D call. CDR3 length: 14 amino acids. Germline V gives CDR1 SGHRS, CDR2 YFSETQ. The germline V and J ends were trimmed by 0 bases and 1 base, with 7 bases remaining between them. In DNA form, the CDR3 reads TGCGCCAGCAGCTTGGAAACACCCCAAGAGACCCAGTACTTC. Protein: CASSLETPQETQYF.